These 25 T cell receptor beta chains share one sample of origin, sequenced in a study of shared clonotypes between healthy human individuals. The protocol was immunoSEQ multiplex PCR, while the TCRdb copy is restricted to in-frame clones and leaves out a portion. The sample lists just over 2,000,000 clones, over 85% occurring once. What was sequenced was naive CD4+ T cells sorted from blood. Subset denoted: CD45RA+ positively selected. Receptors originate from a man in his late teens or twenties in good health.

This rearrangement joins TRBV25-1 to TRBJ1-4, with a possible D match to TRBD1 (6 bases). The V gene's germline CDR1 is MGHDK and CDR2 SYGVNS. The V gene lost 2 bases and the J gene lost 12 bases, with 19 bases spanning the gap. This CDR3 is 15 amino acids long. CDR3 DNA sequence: TGTGCCAGCAGTGAAGACAGGCCGGGAGGATTTGAACTGTTTTTT. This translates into CASSEDRPGGFELFF.

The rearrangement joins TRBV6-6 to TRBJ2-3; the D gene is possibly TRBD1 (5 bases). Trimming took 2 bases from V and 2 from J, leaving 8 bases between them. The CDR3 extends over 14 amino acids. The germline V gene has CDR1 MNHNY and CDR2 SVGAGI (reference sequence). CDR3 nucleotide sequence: TGTGCCAGCAGTTACGACAGATACACAGATACGCAGTATTTT. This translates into CASSYDRYTDTQYF.

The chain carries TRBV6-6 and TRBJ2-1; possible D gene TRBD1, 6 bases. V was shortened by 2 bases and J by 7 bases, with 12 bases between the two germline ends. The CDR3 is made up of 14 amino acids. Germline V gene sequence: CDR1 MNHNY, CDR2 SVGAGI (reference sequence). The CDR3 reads CASSYNRVQNEQFF. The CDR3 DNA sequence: TGTGCCAGCAGTTACAACAGGGTTCAGAATGAGCAGTTCTTC.

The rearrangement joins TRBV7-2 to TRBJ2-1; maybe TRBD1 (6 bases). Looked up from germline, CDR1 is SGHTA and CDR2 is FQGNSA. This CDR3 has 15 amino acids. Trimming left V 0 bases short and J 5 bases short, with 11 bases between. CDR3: CASSLARDTHNEQFF. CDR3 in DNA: TGTGCCAGCAGCTTAGCGAGGGACACTCACAATGAGCAGTTCTTC. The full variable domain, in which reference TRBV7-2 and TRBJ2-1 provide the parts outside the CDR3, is GAGVSQSPSNKVTEKGKDVELRCDPISGHTALYWYRQSLGQGLEFLIYFQGNSAPDKSGLPSDRFSAERTGGSVSTLTIQRTQQEDSAVYLCASSLARDTHNEQFFGPGTRLTVL.

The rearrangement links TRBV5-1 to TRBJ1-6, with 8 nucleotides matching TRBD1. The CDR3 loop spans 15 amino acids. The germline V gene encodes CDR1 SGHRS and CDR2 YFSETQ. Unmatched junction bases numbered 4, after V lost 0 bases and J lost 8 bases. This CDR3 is CASSLAGQGHSPLHF. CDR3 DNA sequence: TGCGCCAGCAGCTTGGCCGGACAGGGCCATTCACCCCTCCACTTT. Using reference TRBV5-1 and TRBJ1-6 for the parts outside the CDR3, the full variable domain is KAGVTQTPRYLIKTRGQQVTLSCSPISGHRSVSWYQQTPGQGLQFLFEYFSETQRNKGNFPGRFSGRQFSNSRSEMNVSTLELGDSALYLCASSLAGQGHSPLHFGNGTRLTVT.

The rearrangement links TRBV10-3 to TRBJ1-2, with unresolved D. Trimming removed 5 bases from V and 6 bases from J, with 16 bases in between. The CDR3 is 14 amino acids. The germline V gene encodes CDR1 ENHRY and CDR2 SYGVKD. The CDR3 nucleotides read TGTGCCATCAGTTCGACTTCCTTGGAGGATGGCTACACCTTC. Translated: CAISSTSLEDGYTF.

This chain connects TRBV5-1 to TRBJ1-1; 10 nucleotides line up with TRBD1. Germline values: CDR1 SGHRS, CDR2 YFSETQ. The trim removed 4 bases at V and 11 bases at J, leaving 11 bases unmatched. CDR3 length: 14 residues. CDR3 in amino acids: CASSLDRGQGEAFF. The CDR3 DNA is TGCGCCAGCAGCCTCGACCGAGGACAGGGGGAGGCTTTCTTT.

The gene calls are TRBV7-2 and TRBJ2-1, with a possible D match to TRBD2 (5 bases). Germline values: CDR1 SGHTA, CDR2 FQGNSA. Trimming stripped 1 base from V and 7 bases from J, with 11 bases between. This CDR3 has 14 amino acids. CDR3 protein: CASSLGRSTNEQFF. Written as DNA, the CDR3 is TGTGCCAGCAGCTTAGGGAGGAGTACGAATGAGCAGTTCTTC. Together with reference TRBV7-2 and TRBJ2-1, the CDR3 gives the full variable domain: GAGVSQSPSNKVTEKGKDVELRCDPISGHTALYWYRQSLGQGLEFLIYFQGNSAPDKSGLPSDRFSAERTGGSVSTLTIQRTQQEDSAVYLCASSLGRSTNEQFFGPGTRLTVL.

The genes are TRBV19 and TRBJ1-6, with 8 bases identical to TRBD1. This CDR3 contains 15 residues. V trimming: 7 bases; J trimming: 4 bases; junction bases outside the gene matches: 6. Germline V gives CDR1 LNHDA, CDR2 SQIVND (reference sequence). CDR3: CASTDRAGYNSPLHF. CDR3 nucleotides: TGTGCCAGTACGGACAGGGCAGGTTATAATTCACCCCTCCACTTT.

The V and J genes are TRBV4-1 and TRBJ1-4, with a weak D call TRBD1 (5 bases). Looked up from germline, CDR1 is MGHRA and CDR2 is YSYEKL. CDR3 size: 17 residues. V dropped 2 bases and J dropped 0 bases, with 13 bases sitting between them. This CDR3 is CASSQSGTLTTNEKLFF. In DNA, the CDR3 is TGCGCCAGCAGCCAATCAGGGACCCTTACAACTAATGAAAAACTGTTTTTT.

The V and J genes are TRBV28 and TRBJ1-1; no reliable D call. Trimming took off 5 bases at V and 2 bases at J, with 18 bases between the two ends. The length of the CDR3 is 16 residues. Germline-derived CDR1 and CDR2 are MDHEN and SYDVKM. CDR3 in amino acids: CASSSHSWGENTEAFF. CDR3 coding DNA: TGTGCCAGCAGTAGCCATTCGTGGGGAGAAAACACTGAAGCTTTCTTT.

CDR3 bases: TGTGCCTGGAGCCACAGGACAGGGTTCAGCAATCAGCCCCAGCATTTT. Protein: CAWSHRTGFSNQPQHF. The rearrangement uses TRBV30 and TRBJ1-5; the match to TRBD1 covers 8 bases. The V gene's germline CDR1 is GTSNPN and CDR2 SVGIG (reference sequence). The CDR3 covers 16 residues. V trimming: 3 bases; J trimming: 1 base; junction bases outside the gene matches: 8.

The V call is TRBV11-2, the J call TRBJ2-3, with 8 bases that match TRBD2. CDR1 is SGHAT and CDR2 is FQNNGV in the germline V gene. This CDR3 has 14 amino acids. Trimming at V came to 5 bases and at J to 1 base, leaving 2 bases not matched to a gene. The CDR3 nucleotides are TGTGCCAGCAGCAAGGGACTAGGCACAGATACGCAGTATTTT. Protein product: CASSKGLGTDTQYF.

The CDR3 is CASSELGRGYNSPLHF. CDR3 nucleotide sequence: TGTGCCAGCAGTGAATTGGGGAGGGGCTATAATTCACCCCTCCACTTT. The chain uses TRBV25-1 and TRBJ1-6, with D perhaps TRBD1 (5 bases). The CDR3 has 16 residues. The germline V and J ends were trimmed by 1 base and 3 bases, with 10 bases remaining between them. Germline V gives CDR1 MGHDK, CDR2 SYGVNS.

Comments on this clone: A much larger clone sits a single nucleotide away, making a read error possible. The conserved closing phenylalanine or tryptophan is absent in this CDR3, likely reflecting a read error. The CDR3 loop is CASSQGRGQPQHS. In nucleotides, the CDR3 is TGTGCCAGCAGCCAGGGAAGGGGTCAGCCCCAGCATTCT. The chain has TRBV6-5 and TRBJ1-5, with D possibly matching TRBD1 (5 bases). Between the trimmed V and J ends, which lost 6 bases and 6 bases, there was a span of 12 bases. The germline V gene encodes CDR1 MNHEY and CDR2 SVGAGI. The CDR3 is 13 residues long.

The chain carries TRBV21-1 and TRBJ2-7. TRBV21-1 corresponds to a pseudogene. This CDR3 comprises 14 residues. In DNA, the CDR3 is TGTGCCAGCAGCAAAGATGCAACCTCCTACGAGCAGTACTTC. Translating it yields CASSKDATSYEQYF.

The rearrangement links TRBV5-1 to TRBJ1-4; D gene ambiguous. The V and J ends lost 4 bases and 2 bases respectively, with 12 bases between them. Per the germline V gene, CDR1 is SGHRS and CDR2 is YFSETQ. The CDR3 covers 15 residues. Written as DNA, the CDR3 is TGCGCCAGCAGCCTGGAGGTTAATACTAATGAAAAACTGTTTTTT. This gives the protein CASSLEVNTNEKLFF.

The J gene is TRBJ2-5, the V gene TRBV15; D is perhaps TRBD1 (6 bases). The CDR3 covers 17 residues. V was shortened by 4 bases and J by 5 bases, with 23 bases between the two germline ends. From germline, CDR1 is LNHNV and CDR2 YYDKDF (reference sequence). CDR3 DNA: TGTGCCACCAGCATAATGAAAACAGGGTCCGGCCGGGAGACCCAGTACTTC. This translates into CATSIMKTGSGRETQYF.

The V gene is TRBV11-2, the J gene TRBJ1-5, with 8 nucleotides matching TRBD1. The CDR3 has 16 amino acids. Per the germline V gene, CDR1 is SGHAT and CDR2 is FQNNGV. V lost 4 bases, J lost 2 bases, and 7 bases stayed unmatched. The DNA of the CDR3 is TGTGCCAGCAGCTCCTACAGGGGGAAAGGCAATCAGCCCCAGCATTTT. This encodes CASSSYRGKGNQPQHF.

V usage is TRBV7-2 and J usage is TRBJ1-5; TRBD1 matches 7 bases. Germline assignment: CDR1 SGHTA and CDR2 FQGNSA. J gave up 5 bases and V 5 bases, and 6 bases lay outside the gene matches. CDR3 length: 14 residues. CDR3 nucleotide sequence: TGTGCCAGCAGCCCGGACAGGAGTTATCAGCCCCAGCATTTT. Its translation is CASSPDRSYQPQHF.

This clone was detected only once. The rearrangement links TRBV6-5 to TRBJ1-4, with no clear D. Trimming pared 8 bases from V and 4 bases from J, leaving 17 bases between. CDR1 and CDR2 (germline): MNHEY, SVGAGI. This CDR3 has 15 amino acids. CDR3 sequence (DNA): TGTGCCAGCTGTTCTGGCTTGGGGAGTAATGAAAAACTGTTTTTT. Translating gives CASCSGLGSNEKLFF.

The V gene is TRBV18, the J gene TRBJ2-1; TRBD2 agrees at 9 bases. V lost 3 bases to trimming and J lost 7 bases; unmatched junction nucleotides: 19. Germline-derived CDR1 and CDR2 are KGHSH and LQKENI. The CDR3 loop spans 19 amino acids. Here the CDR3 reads CASSPRLGLRREGHNEQFF. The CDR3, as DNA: TGTGCCAGCTCACCCCGCCTTGGTTTGCGGCGGGAGGGCCATAATGAGCAGTTCTTC.

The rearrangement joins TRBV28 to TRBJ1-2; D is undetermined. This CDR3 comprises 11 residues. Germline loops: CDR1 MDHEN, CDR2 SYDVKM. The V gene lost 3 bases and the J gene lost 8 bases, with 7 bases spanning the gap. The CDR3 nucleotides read TGTGCCAGCAGTTTTAGGCGGGGCTACACCTTC. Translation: CASSFRRGYTF.

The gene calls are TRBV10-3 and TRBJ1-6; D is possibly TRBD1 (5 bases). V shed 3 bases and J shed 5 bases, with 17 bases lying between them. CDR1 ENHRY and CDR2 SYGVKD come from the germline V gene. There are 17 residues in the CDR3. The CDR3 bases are TGTGCCATCAGTGAAGCCAGGGTCCCTGCCAATAATTCACCCCTCCACTTT. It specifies CAISEARVPANNSPLHF.

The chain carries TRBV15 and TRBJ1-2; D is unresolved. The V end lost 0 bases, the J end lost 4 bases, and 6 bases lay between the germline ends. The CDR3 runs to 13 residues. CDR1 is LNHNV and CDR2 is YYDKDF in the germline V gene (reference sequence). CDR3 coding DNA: TGTGCCACCAGCAGAGAAGAGGCCTATGGCTACACCTTC. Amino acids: CATSREEAYGYTF.